This T cell receptor beta chain was identified during a study of PD-1 blockade in classical Hodgkin lymphoma. Whole-study findings and limits: Those starting nivolumab under 1 year post-ASCT were excluded. For complete responders, baseline diversity was comparable to that of newly diagnosed patients. With CD4+ cells, TCR diversity rose significantly by C4D1, but not with CD8+ cells.

Following autologous stem cell transplantation, relapse occurred in every patient, and exposure to brentuximab vedotin varied. The study recorded best responses of complete response, partial response or progressive disease. Trimming pared 4 bases from V and 0 bases from J, leaving 18 bases between. Germline values: CDR1 MDHEN, CDR2 SYDVKM. The CDR3 is 18 residues long. Sequencing used immunoSEQ multiplex PCR; TCRdb keeps in-frame clones, though not all of them. The sample holds fewer than 25,000 clones, over 70% seen once. Details on this clone: No antigen is known for it.

The chain combines TRBV28 with TRBJ1-4; D is unclear. The clonotype was recovered from a human donor with classical Hodgkin lymphoma. Sequenced material: peripheral blood mononuclear cells (PBMCs), taken at baseline. DNA for the CDR3: TGTGCCAGCAGTTCGGTCGGGTTCACGTCTGCAACTAATGAAAAACTGTTTTTT. Its translation: CASSSVGFTSATNEKLFF.